The entry that follows covers one TCR beta chain sequence. This specimen comes from a study of monozygotic twins with inflammatory bowel disease. Looked up from germline, CDR1 is KGHSH and CDR2 is LQKENI. There are 16 residues in the CDR3. From the 5' RACE reads, TCRdb lists one entry per CDR3 protein and no DNA. The sample shows about 440,000 distinct CDR3 sequences, and roughly 2.3% sits with its ten largest clones. The TCR originated in a human donor with ulcerative colitis or Crohn's disease, or a healthy co-twin of an affected twin (not recorded which). The rearrangement joins TRBV18 to TRBJ2-1; TCRdb reports TRBD2, a call that lacks DNA to check it against. The specimen was blood. The CDR3 sequence: CASSPPGVAAYNEQFF. Variable domain in full (rest from reference TRBV18 and TRBJ2-1): NAGVMQNPRHLVRRRGQEARLRCSPMKGHSHVYWYRQLPEEGLKFMVYLQKENIIDESGMPKERFSAEFPKEGPSILRIQQVVRGDSAAYFCASSPPGVAAYNEQFFGPGTRLTVL.